The present TCR beta chain was sequenced within a study of T-cell reconstitution after alpha-beta-depleted transplantation in children. Whole-study results and caveats: It was surviving recipient T cells and thymic progenitors that gave some patients high TCRbeta diversity at day 60. T-cell numbers and diversity one year post-transplant derived largely from freshly generated T cells. Reportedly, only several hundred clones from non-depleted graft cells drove alpha-beta T-cell counts at about two months.

This sample's TCRbeta library carried unique molecular identifier barcodes. TCRdb passed the PCR reads through MiXCR, listing each CDR3 protein once. The table shows about 260,000 distinct CDR3 sequences, with approximately 10% occurring only once. V shed 3 bases and J 7 bases; nucleotides not matched to a gene: 19. Looked up from germline, CDR1 is SGHNT and CDR2 is YYREEE (reference sequence). The CDR3 contains 19 residues. This clonotype has only one observation. Its antigen remains unidentified. The source is a male patient between 2 and 9 years old who had a stem cell transplant for chronic granulomatous disease, so the T cells may come from the graft donor. The chain uses TRBV5-4 and TRBJ2-1; 10 nucleotides match TRBD2. This specimen was peripheral blood, taken 180 days after TCRalphabeta/CD19-depleted stem cell transplant. CDR3 coding DNA: TGTGCCAGCAGCTCGGAGCCGACCGGGCTAGCGGGAGCGTTGAATGAGCAGTTCTTC. This codes for CASSSEPTGLAGALNEQFF.